This record covers a single TCR beta chain. The antigen this receptor binds is unknown. It has no much larger one-base neighbor in the sample; base qualities were not kept. The data belong to a study of vaccination and CD4 T cells after COVID-19 (dated by TCRdb to the early 2020s). Regarding the complete study: Convalescent patients had a positive SARS-CoV-2 result on nasal swab PCR, and of these patients, nine had mild disease and one had severe disease. Six males and four females were included in the convalescent cohort, with two Hispanic individuals, seven Caucasians, two Asians and one multiracial person represented. Each participant got two doses of either the Pfizer-BioNTech BNT162b2 vaccine (n=8) or the Moderna mRNA-1273 vaccine (n=2). Post-COVID blood samples from convalescent patients were collected a median of approximately 100 days after diagnosis, with a range of roughly 35 to 180 days. Post-vaccine blood samples were collected a median of around 2.5 months after the second vaccine dose, ranging from roughly 12 to 241 days. Overlapping spike peptide pools from SARS-CoV-2 and from the common cold coronaviruses HCoV-NL63, HCoV-OC43 and HCoV-229E were used as culture stimuli. As controls, cultures received a CEFX viral epitope pool (the positive control), an HIV-1 Nef peptide pool (the negative control), or no peptide at all. In 10 COVID-19 convalescent patients and a handful of infection-naive healthy vaccine recipients, researchers compared the spike-specific CD4+ TCR repertoire from before mRNA vaccination with the repertoire from after.

The meaning of the sample's treatment or condition label: roughly 11-day PBMC culture with coronavirus spike peptide pools or control peptides (ViraFEST assay). The ViraFEST assay, used in the study, expanded antigen-specific T cells with peptide pools and then identified the expanded clonotypes through TCR sequencing. Positive SARS-CoV-2 PCR tests in the convalescent patients dated from March to December 2020, before Alpha, Beta and Delta variants emerged in the United States. PBMCs were cultured at around 2.2 million per well in IMDM supplemented with about 5.5% human AB serum and around 10 IU/ml IL-2, with around 10 ug/ml peptide pools added. Half of the culture medium was replaced with fresh IL-2-containing medium on days 3 and 7. CD4+ T cells were isolated after approximately ten days of culture through negative selection using the EasySep CD4+ T cell isolation kit. Ficoll-Paque Plus gradient centrifugation was used to isolate PBMCs from whole blood, and the isolated PBMCs were then either used fresh or cryopreserved at -140C. Culture conditions were generally each tested in triplicate wells.

The library was produced with PCR. TCR sequencing of DNA from cultured CD4+ T cells used the Oncomine TCR Beta short-read assay at the Johns Hopkins FTIC core. Genomic DNA was extracted from the cultured CD4+ T cells with the QIAamp micro DNA kit. Oncomine TCR Beta libraries from cultured CD4+ T cells were pooled with unique dual indexes and sequenced on an Illumina iSeq 100. Per the authors' processing: Non-productive sequences were filtered out, and CDR3s that did not start with C, did not end with F or W, or were shorter than 7 amino acids were discarded. Antigen-specific clonotypes were identified with the MANAFEST web application by comparing peptide-stimulated wells with reference and other culture wells. An FDR below 0.05, an odds ratio above 5, and a productive frequency above 0.1% in at least two of three replicate wells were required for clones to be considered positive. Clonotypes that were significantly expanded in both SARS-CoV-2 spike wells and at least one common cold coronavirus spike condition were defined as cross-reactive. Levenshtein distances (stringdist) and unrooted phylogenetic trees (ape) in R version 3.6.1 were used to assess CDR3 homology. The public reads were reprocessed in TCRdb via fastp at Q25 and MiXCR, keeping in-frame beta chains. Each entry merges the rows of one CDR3 protein and shows their most common DNA and genes. The V and J calls and clone size come from TCRdb's table, not from the authors' own analysis. A total of almost 15,000 distinct CDR3 sequences appear in this sample, around 80% of them only once. The ten largest make up 15% to 20% of the sample.

Findings and caveats that apply to the study as a whole: The number of convalescent patients in the study was relatively small, and the study did not examine early timepoints following natural infection. In convalescent patients, a median approximately 83% of post-vaccine SARS-CoV-2-reactive clones were detected only after vaccination, and vaccine-specific priming was suggested by this finding. Of the vaccine-specific clones in convalescent patients, 304 of 307, or nearly all, reacted only to SARS-CoV-2 spike and did not cross-react with common cold coronaviruses. The median count of SARS-CoV-2-reactive clonotypes went up from 20 to 25 after infection to 30 to 40 after vaccination, although the change was not significant.

This TCR derives from a human donor who had recovered from COVID-19. What was sequenced was CD4+ T cells from blood, cultured in vitro.

The DNA reads TGTGCCAGCAGTTACCTGGACAGGGTCGCTGAAGCTTTCTTT. Protein translation: CASSYLDRVAEAFF. The chain was built from TRBV6-2 or TRBV6-3 and TRBJ1-1, with 8 central nucleotides matching TRBD1. Germline trimming amounts to 2 bases on V and 6 bases on J, with 5 as the count of junction bases outside the gene matches. CDR1 and CDR2 were assigned from the germline V gene as MNHEY and SVGEGT. Including the terminal cysteine and phenylalanine, the CDR3 comprises 14 residues. Only CDR3 DNA remains: 42 bases, in frame from the first base.